These 29 T cell receptor beta chains came from one sample sequenced in a study of cytotoxic CD8 clonotypes in ibrutinib-treated CLL. Method: immunoSEQ multiplex PCR; TCRdb's copy keeps in-frame clones and lacks some. The table has roughly 180,000 clones, around 80% seen once. This specimen was PBMCs, taken after 24 months of ibrutinib treatment. Receptors originate from a human donor with chronic lymphocytic leukemia.

The CDR3 loop reads CASRYGTGGYGYTF. CDR3 nucleotides: TGTGCCAGTAGGTACGGGACAGGAGGCTATGGCTACACCTTC. The chain carries TRBV19 and TRBJ1-2; 8 nucleotides agree with TRBD1. Trimming at V came to 6 bases and at J to 4 bases, leaving 7 bases not matched to a gene. In germline, CDR1 is LNHDA, CDR2 SQIVND (reference sequence). CDR3 length equals 14 residues.

In this sample, this clone turned up once. The CDR3 DNA sequence: TGTGCCCTCTGGGGTAATGAAAAACTGTTTTTT. Translation: CALWGNEKLFF. This rearrangement joins TRBV28 to TRBJ1-4; D remains ambiguous. The V gene's germline CDR1 is MDHEN and CDR2 SYDVKM. V lost 11 bases, J lost 4 bases, and 8 bases lay in between. The CDR3 is 11 residues long.

This clone showed up just a few times. The chain couples TRBV2 to TRBJ1-2; 8 bases agree with TRBD1. The CDR3 consists of 13 residues. Germline V lookup: CDR1 SNHLY, CDR2 FYNNEI. J gave up 5 bases and V 6 bases, and 5 bases lay outside the gene matches. The CDR3 DNA is TGTGCCAGCAGCATCGACAGGGGATATGGCTACACCTTC. Residues: CASSIDRGYGYTF.

This clone was recorded only once. This rearrangement joins TRBV18 to TRBJ2-6; 8 bases fit TRBD2. This CDR3 has 17 amino acids. CDR1 is KGHSH, CDR2 LQKENI, per germline. V shed 2 bases and J 1 base; nucleotides not matched to a gene: 4. The DNA for the CDR3 is TGTGCCAGCTCACCATCCGGGACTAGTTCTGGGGCCAACGTCCTGACTTTC. Its translation is CASSPSGTSSGANVLTF.

The rearrangement links TRBV18 to TRBJ2-3, with D unresolved. The V end was cut by 3 bases, the J end by 0 bases, with 13 bases between. Germline V gene lookup returns CDR1 KGHSH and CDR2 LQKENI. The CDR3 length is 16 residues. The CDR3 sequence is CASSPRLATSTDTQYF. As DNA, the CDR3 is TGTGCCAGCTCACCGCGCTTGGCTACCAGCACAGATACGCAGTATTTT.

The chain carries TRBV11-2 and TRBJ2-7; a weak D match, TRBD1 (6 bases). Germline lookup yields CDR1 SGHAT and CDR2 FQNNGV. This CDR3 has 16 residues. V gave up 3 bases and J gave up 5 bases, with 20 bases separating them. The CDR3, as DNA: TGTGCCAGCAGCTTGACTCAGACAGGCGCAATGCACGAGCAGTACTTC. Translation gives CASSLTQTGAMHEQYF.

The rearrangement joins TRBV4-1 to TRBJ1-3; D may be TRBD1 (6 bases). Per the germline V gene, CDR1 is MGHRA and CDR2 is YSYEKL. CDR3 size: 17 residues. V lost 4 bases to trimming and J lost 0 bases, with 16 bases between them. CDR3 protein: CASSPQVGGLSGNTIYF. CDR3 sequence (DNA): TGCGCCAGCAGCCCCCAAGTGGGGGGCCTCTCTGGAAACACCATATATTTT.

The V and J genes are TRBV7-8 and TRBJ1-4; D ambiguous. The CDR3 has 15 amino acids. CDR1 is SGHVS, CDR2 FQNEAQ, per germline. Deletions cut 4 bases from V and 3 bases from J, with 12 bases between. The CDR3 coding sequence is TGTGCCAGCAGCTCCAATGCGCTGGCTAATGAAAAACTGTTTTTT. Protein product: CASSSNALANEKLFF.

The chain is built from TRBV7-8 and TRBJ1-4; 7 nucleotides match TRBD1. The CDR3 is 15 residues long. The V gene end was trimmed by 5 bases and the J gene end by 4 bases; junction bases not matched to a gene: 7. Germline CDR1 SGHVS, CDR2 FQNEAQ. The CDR3 DNA follows: TGTGCCAGCAGCCGCAGGGACAGAGATAATGAAAAACTGTTTTTT. This translates into CASSRRDRDNEKLFF.

This clone was picked up a small number of times. The J gene is TRBJ1-2, the V gene TRBV15; D perhaps matches TRBD1 (5 bases). Germline lookup yields CDR1 LNHNV and CDR2 YYDKDF (reference sequence). The CDR3 length is 14 residues. V shed 0 bases and J shed 6 bases, with 11 bases lying between them. The CDR3 coding sequence is TGTGCCACCAGCAGAGATCTAACAGGAGATGGCTACACCTTC. It yields the protein CATSRDLTGDGYTF.

To note about this clone: In the same sample, other DNA sequences code for this CDR3. This sequence joins TRBV5-1 and TRBJ2-2; 9 nucleotides agree with TRBD1. V gave up 3 bases and J gave up 4 bases; unmatched junction bases: 1. Germline V gene lookup returns CDR1 SGHRS and CDR2 YFSETQ. The CDR3 extends over 14 amino acids. DNA of the CDR3: TGCGCCAGCAGCTGGGGACAGGGCACCGGGGAGCTGTTTTTT. Its protein is CASSWGQGTGELFF.

This chain uses TRBV27 with TRBJ2-7; 7 bases align to TRBD1. V trimming: 3 bases; J trimming: 7 bases; junction bases outside the gene matches: 12. This CDR3 is built from 15 residues. Looked up from germline, CDR1 is MNHEY and CDR2 is SMNVEV (reference sequence). The CDR3 coding sequence is TGTGCCAGCAGTTTCCGGGACAGAAGTTTTAGAGAGCAGTACTTC. Amino acid sequence: CASSFRDRSFREQYF.

In this sample, this clone turned up once. This chain uses TRBV15 with TRBJ2-5; no clear D. This CDR3 has 15 residues. Trimming pared 0 bases from V and 4 bases from J, leaving 12 bases between. Germline-derived CDR1 and CDR2 are LNHNV and YYDKDF (reference sequence). Here the CDR3 DNA reads TGTGCCACCAGCAGAGATCAAAGCTTCAGAGAGACCCAGTACTTC. This codes for CATSRDQSFRETQYF.

This clone was observed once. The V and J genes are TRBV11-2 and TRBJ2-1; D is tentatively TRBD1 or TRBD2 (5 bases each). The CDR3 extends over 13 amino acids. V lost 5 bases, J lost 8 bases, and 13 bases lay in between. Germline V CDR1 and CDR2: SGHAT, FQNNGV. The CDR3 here is CASSNRGPYEQFF. Here the CDR3 DNA reads TGTGCCAGCAGCAACCGGGGACCTTATGAGCAGTTCTTC.

CDR3 protein: CASGSGVVETQYF. DNA for the CDR3: TGTGCTAGTGGTTCAGGGGTTGTAGAGACCCAGTACTTC. The chain joins TRBV12-5 to TRBJ2-5; D is perhaps TRBD1 (6 bases). The V end lost 4 bases, the J end lost 4 bases, and 10 bases lay between the germline ends. The germline V gene encodes CDR1 LGHNT and CDR2 FRNRAP. The CDR3 totals 13 residues. The full variable domain, in which reference TRBV12-5 and TRBJ2-5 provide the parts outside the CDR3, is DARVTQTPRHKVTEMGQEVTMRCQPILGHNTVFWYRQTMMQGLELLAYFRNRAPLDDSGMPKDRFSAEMPDATLATLKIQPSEPRDSAVYFCASGSGVVETQYFGPGTRLLVL.

The CDR3 coding sequence is TGTGCCAGCCGTCAAGACAGATCCAGAAATCAGCCCCAGCATTTT. This translates into CASRQDRSRNQPQHF. The chain joins TRBV19 to TRBJ1-5; tentative D call: TRBD1 (5 bases). The CDR3 length is 15 residues. The germline V gene encodes CDR1 LNHDA and CDR2 SQIVND (reference sequence). V was pared by 9 bases and J by 4 bases, with 19 bases between.

The V gene is TRBV18, the J gene TRBJ2-2; a possible D gene is TRBD2 (5 bases). CDR1 and CDR2 from the germline V gene are KGHSH and LQKENI. The length of the CDR3 is 14 residues. The V and J ends lost 6 bases and 5 bases respectively, with 13 bases between them. This chain's CDR3 is CASSGLEGTGELFF. The CDR3 DNA reads TGTGCCAGCTCGGGATTAGAGGGAACCGGGGAGCTGTTTTTT.

The rearrangement uses TRBV7-2 and TRBJ2-7, with D tentatively TRBD1 or TRBD2 (6 bases each). V was shortened by 4 bases and J by 6 bases, with 13 bases between the two germline ends. Germline CDR1 is SGHTA and CDR2 is FQGNSA. The CDR3 totals 13 residues. The CDR3 sequence is CASSWGATGEQYF. Here the CDR3 DNA reads TGTGCCAGCAGCTGGGGGGCGACGGGCGAGCAGTACTTC.

The sample holds a few counts of this clone. The chain has TRBV4-1 and TRBJ1-3; possible D gene TRBD1, 5 bases. The CDR3 is made up of 16 amino acids. CDR1 is MGHRA and CDR2 is YSYEKL in the germline V gene. V was clipped by 1 base and J by 0 bases, with 10 bases between them. CDR3 amino acids: CASSQGQGGSGNTIYF. CDR3 bases: TGCGCCAGCAGCCAAGGGCAGGGTGGCTCTGGAAACACCATATATTTT.

Here the CDR3 reads CASSPGGTGELFF. The CDR3 nucleotides read TGTGCCAGCAGCCCCGGTGGAACCGGGGAGCTGTTTTTT. V gene TRBV6-1 combines with J gene TRBJ2-2; D is undetermined. This CDR3 is 13 amino acids long. V was clipped by 6 bases and J by 5 bases, with 10 bases between them. The germline V gene encodes CDR1 MNHNS and CDR2 SASEGT.

The V call is TRBV7-2, the J call TRBJ2-1, with 8 bases matching TRBD2. The ends lost 5 bases at V and 5 bases at J; junction bases unmatched: 11. The CDR3 contains 16 residues. The V gene's germline CDR1 is SGHTA and CDR2 FQGNSA. The CDR3 here is CASSPVPGLGNNEQFF. CDR3 bases: TGTGCCAGCAGCCCCGTCCCGGGACTAGGAAACAATGAGCAGTTCTTC.

The CDR3 coding sequence is TGTGCCAGCAGCCGATACGACAGGCCCAGCACAGATACGCAGTATTTT. Protein product: CASSRYDRPSTDTQYF. The chain has TRBV14 and TRBJ2-3, with a tentative D call TRBD1 (6 bases). Germline V gene lookup returns CDR1 SGHDN and CDR2 FVKESK. The CDR3 is 16 residues long. The ends were cut back, 4 bases at V and 0 bases at J, with 14 bases in the middle.

The chain carries TRBV4-1 and TRBJ1-5, with D hard to call. This CDR3 has 13 residues. The V gene lost 3 bases and the J gene lost 4 bases, with 7 bases spanning the gap. Germline lookup yields CDR1 MGHRA and CDR2 YSYEKL. The CDR3 region is CASSQDENQPQHF. The CDR3 region has the DNA TGCGCCAGCAGCCAGGACGAGAATCAGCCCCAGCATTTT.

The chain couples TRBV5-1 to TRBJ2-7; the D gene is possibly TRBD1 (6 bases). V was pared by 3 bases and J by 2 bases, with 15 bases between. The CDR3 is 15 residues long. Per germline, CDR1 SGHRS and CDR2 YFSETQ. CDR3: CASSSYGTPAYEQYF. The DNA of the CDR3 is TGCGCCAGCAGCTCCTACGGGACACCTGCCTACGAGCAGTACTTC.

The V and J genes are TRBV19 and TRBJ1-1; D might be TRBD1 (6 bases). Trimming shortened V by 7 bases and J by 5 bases, and 14 bases separated the two germline ends. The length of the CDR3 is 13 residues. Germline loops: CDR1 LNHDA, CDR2 SQIVND (reference sequence). Here the CDR3 DNA reads TGTGCCAGTAAAATCCAGAGGGGGACTGAAGCTTTCTTT. Translation gives CASKIQRGTEAFF.

The V gene is TRBV11-2, the J gene TRBJ2-3; 12 nucleotides agree with TRBD2. Trimming took 6 bases from V and 3 from J; bases not matched to a gene: 4. Germline V gene data show CDR1 as SGHAT and CDR2 as FQNNGV. The CDR3 runs 15 residues. The CDR3 sequence: CASSYLAGGTDTQYF. For the CDR3, the DNA is TGTGCCAGCAGTTACCTAGCGGGGGGGACAGATACGCAGTATTTT.

In DNA, the CDR3 is TGTGCCTGGACTGGGAATGGGGCTGGCTACACCTTC. Translated: CAWTGNGAGYTF. The chain is built from TRBV30 and TRBJ1-2, with D tentatively TRBD1 (5 bases). The CDR3 covers 12 residues. V lost 4 bases and J lost 7, with 13 bases in between. Per germline, CDR1 GTSNPN and CDR2 SVGIG (reference sequence). Full variable domain (remainder filled in from reference TRBV30 and TRBJ1-2): SQTIHQWPATLVQPVGSPLSLECTVEGTSNPNLYWYRQAAGRGLQLLFYSVGIGQISSEVPQNLSASRPQDRQFILSSKKLLLSDSGFYLCAWTGNGAGYTFGSGTRLTVV.

The V call is TRBV11-3, the J call TRBJ1-3; D is undetermined. V shed 2 bases and J shed 2 bases, with 7 bases lying between them. Germline V CDR1 and CDR2: SGHNT, YENEEA. The CDR3 contains 14 residues. Here the CDR3 DNA reads TGTGCCAGCAGCTTAAGCGGGGCTGGAAACACCATATATTTT. It encodes CASSLSGAGNTIYF.

The chain combines TRBV6-6 with TRBJ1-2; 8 positions agree with TRBD1. The length of the CDR3 is 16 residues. The germline CDR1 and CDR2 sequences are MNHNY and SVGAGI (reference sequence). Germline trimming cut 0 bases from V and 6 bases from J; bases unmatched to any gene: 9. CDR3 coding DNA: TGTGCCAGCAGTTACTCGGCCGGGACAGGAGGAGATGGCTACACCTTC. Translated, it gives CASSYSAGTGGDGYTF.